This is a list of T cell receptor beta chains from one sample in a study of Tregs in tolerant kidney transplant recipients. Sequenced by immunoSEQ multiplex PCR; TCRdb stores in-frame clones only, minus some. The table includes roughly 250,000 clones, about 80% detected once. Specimen: CD4+ T cells from blood. These TCRs come from a human donor in good health. Both conserved end residues are part of each CDR3.

TRBV7-3	TRBJ1-6	CASSLDSNNSPLHF
TRBV4-1	TRBJ2-2	CASSQGGLAGGPSTGELFF
TRBV21-1	TRBJ1-5	CASSKRGGGQPQHF
TRBV10-3	TRBJ1-2	CAISDQTLNYGYTF
TRBV6-6	TRBJ1-2	CASSYSTVNYGYTF
TRBV5-1	TRBJ2-7	CASSLQGARYEQYF
TRBV5-1	TRBJ1-2	CASSFETTRGYTF
TRBV19	TRBJ1-5	CASSMTVSNQPQHF
TRBV7-6	TRBJ1-1	CASTSFKGRTEAFF
TRBV4-2	TRBJ2-1	CASSHRNVAGGPKSYNEQFF
TRBV7-2	TRBJ1-5	CASSQGGNSNQPQHF
TRBV19	TRBJ1-1	CASSAGTVRRLNTEAFF
TRBV30	TRBJ1-5	CAWSVGTANQPQHF
TRBV10-3	TRBJ2-7	CAISESTAKTRGYEQYF
TRBV18	TRBJ2-7	CASSNLGLAGEEQYF
TRBV5-6	TRBJ2-1	CASSLKAGWANEQFF
TRBV5-1	TRBJ2-1	CASSLVPGSSYNEQFF
TRBV5-4	TRBJ2-1	CASSKLAGGLYYNEQFF
TRBV10-1	TRBJ2-2	CASSENLGQGKTGELFF
TRBV11-2	TRBJ2-5	CASSSSGLQETQYF
TRBV10-1	TRBJ1-4	CASSRAGGTNEKLFF
TRBV6-5	TRBJ1-1	CASSSARNKAFF
TRBV2	TRBJ1-1	CAGSANTEAFF
TRBV5-1	TRBJ2-3	CASSGGPSTDTQYF
TRBV15	TRBJ1-2	CATSNKGSEGYGYTF
TRBV11-3	TRBJ2-2	CASSRNELTGELFF
TRBV6-4	TRBJ2-3	CASSIGGGTDTQYF
TRBV14	TRBJ2-3	CASSRGTDTQYF
TRBV9	TRBJ1-1	CASSSRQGALNTEAFF
TRBV2	TRBJ1-1	CASGGQGAGTEAFF
TRBV23-1	TRBJ2-7	CASSQSSGGSSYEQYF
TRBV5-8	TRBJ1-4	CASSLGGDTSNEKLFF
TRBV5-4	TRBJ2-5	CASSFPGQGAAQTQYF
TRBV5-1	TRBJ2-1	CASSLATAGNEQFF
TRBV18	TRBJ1-5	CASSPSGQGIQPQHF
TRBV5-5	TRBJ1-4	CASSHRTATNEKLFF
TRBV25-1	TRBJ1-4	CASSETGTGVEKLFF
TRBV2	TRBJ1-1	CASSEGRIMTNTEAFF
TRBV29-1	TRBJ2-1	CSVKIRALNEQFF
TRBV18	TRBJ1-2	CASSPPANYGYTF
TRBV6-6	TRBJ2-7	CAESRDSLYEQYF
TRBV18	TRBJ2-7	CASSQDRSYEQYF
TRBV10-2	TRBJ1-1	CASLGQGKNTEAFF
TRBV2	TRBJ2-3	CASKGAYTDTQYF
TRBV5-1	TRBJ2-3	CASSSQGPTDTQYF
TRBV2	TRBJ1-5	CASERDRGNSNQPQHF
TRBV6-5	TRBJ2-7	CASRRGVRSYEQYF
TRBV18	TRBJ2-5	CASSLAGGTQETQYF
TRBV18	TRBJ1-1	CASSPSRRGNTEAFF
TRBV18	TRBJ2-7	CASFKGSTGPYEQYF